The 14 T cell receptor beta chains given below trace back to one sample, sequenced in a study of tumor and adjacent non-tumor tissue in lung cancer. TCRbeta libraries were built with three rounds of nested PCR, modified from ARM-PCR. One entry per CDR3 protein results from TCRdb running MiXCR on the multiplex PCR reads. The table includes some 95,000 distinct CDR3 sequences, more than 80% detected once. This sample's RNA came from whole unsorted tissue. More than 3 cm separated this lung sample from the edge of the tumor. The sample taken for sequencing was distant non-tumor lung tissue. The origin of the receptors is a man in his sixties with small cell lung cancer.

The V call is TRBV4-2, the J call TRBJ2-2; 10 bases map to TRBD1. The CDR3 loop spans 18 amino acids. Looked up from germline, CDR1 is LGHNA and CDR2 is YNFKEQ. This chain's CDR3 is CVRSQDGDRGRNTGELFF. CDR3 DNA sequence: TGTGTCAGGAGCCAAGATGGGGACAGGGGACGGAACACCGGGGAGCTGTTTTTT.

This sequence joins TRBV7-8 and TRBJ1-3; D gene unclear. Between the trimmed V and J ends, which lost 5 bases and 1 base, there was a span of 12 bases. The CDR3 is 15 amino acids. Germline CDR1 reads SGHVS; CDR2 reads FQNEAQ. This CDR3 reads CASSRLRSSGNTIYF. In nucleotides, the CDR3 is TGTGCCAGCAGCCGCCTGAGGAGTTCTGGAAACACCATATATTTT.

Comment on this clonotype: A junction boundary mismatches the germline segment, possibly from a read error. The rearrangement uses TRBV11-2 and TRBJ1-1, with a tentative D call TRBD1 (5 bases). The length of the CDR3 is 14 residues. Germline-derived CDR1 and CDR2 are SGHAT and FQNNGV. The CDR3 DNA reads as TGTGCCAGCAGCTTAGCCGGGAGGGGTACTGAAGCTCTCTTT. It yields the protein CASSLAGRGTEALF.

This clonotype was found once. The J gene is TRBJ2-1, the V gene TRBV4-1, with D maybe TRBD2 (6 bases). Germline CDR1 MGHRA, CDR2 YSYEKL. V was trimmed by 7 bases and J by 7 bases, leaving 26 bases between them. This CDR3 has 17 residues. CDR3 nucleotide sequence: TGCGCCAGCAACCGCCCGGACGGGAAAGCGGGCAAAAATGAGCAGTTCTTC. This sequence encodes CASNRPDGKAGKNEQFF.

This clonotype was observed at least ten times. The rearrangement joins TRBV6-2 or TRBV6-3 to TRBJ1-2; the D gene is possibly TRBD1 (5 bases). The germline CDR1 and CDR2 sequences are MNHEY and SVGEGT. V was shortened by 0 bases and J by 4 bases, with 12 bases between the two germline ends. This CDR3 is 15 amino acids long. Here the CDR3 reads CASSYSRGSGYGYTF. The DNA for the CDR3 is TGTGCCAGCAGTTACTCCCGGGGCTCCGGCTATGGCTACACCTTC.

Points on this clonotype: An end of the junction differs from the germline gene, which may be a read error. The rearrangement uses TRBV11-3 and TRBJ2-1, with D perhaps TRBD2 (6 bases). The CDR3 contains 14 residues. Germline V gene lookup returns CDR1 SGHNT and CDR2 YENEEA. The CDR3 is CACSSRGIDSEQFF. The CDR3 DNA follows: TGTGCCTGCAGCTCCCGCGGGATAGACAGTGAGCAGTTCTTC.

This clonotype was seen only once. One junction end does not reproduce the germline sequence, and a read error may be involved. V and J are TRBV14 and TRBJ1-1, with D unresolved. CDR1 is SGHDN and CDR2 is FVKESK in the germline V gene. This CDR3 comprises 14 residues. The CDR3 is CASSVTVVKTEAFF. CDR3 DNA: TGTGCCAGCAGCGTGACTGTCGTGAAGACTGAAGCTTTCTTT.

This clonotype has ten or more counts. The chain recombines TRBV6-6 with TRBJ2-5; 7 positions agree with TRBD2. CDR1 and CDR2 from the germline V gene are MNHNY and SVGAGI (reference sequence). This CDR3 is 11 amino acids long. The V and J ends lost 9 bases and 8 bases, in that order; junction bases with no gene match: 6. CDR3 amino acids: CASTPGGTQYF. For the CDR3, the DNA is TGTGCCAGTACACCGGGGGGAACCCAGTACTTC.

In the case of this clonotype: This CDR3 fails to terminate in the conserved phenylalanine or tryptophan, so it likely reflects a read error. V and J are TRBV4-2 and TRBJ1-3; no reliable D call. The CDR3 has 14 residues. CDR1 is LGHNA and CDR2 is YNFKEQ in the germline V gene. The CDR3 reads CGSSQESGGNTIYL. The CDR3 DNA reads as TGTGGCAGCAGCCAAGAATCCGGCGGAAACACCATATATTTA.

The chain combines TRBV12-3 or TRBV12-4 with TRBJ2-5, with a tentative D call TRBD2 (7 bases). Between the trimmed V and J ends, which lost 9 bases and 2 bases, there was a span of 19 bases. The CDR3 runs to 15 residues. In DNA form, the CDR3 reads TGTGCCAGTAATCCCTATAGGGGGGGACAAGAGACCCAGTACTTC. Encoded protein: CASNPYRGGQETQYF.

The V call is TRBV6-1, the J call TRBJ2-7; 9 positions match TRBD2. The CDR3 consists of 14 residues. With V trimmed by 3 bases and J by 5 bases, 5 bases remained unmatched. CDR1 is MNHNS, CDR2 SASEGT, per germline. CDR3 amino acids: CASSETSGSHEQYF. Here the CDR3 DNA reads TGTGCCAGCAGTGAGACTAGCGGCAGTCACGAGCAGTACTTC.

A note on this clonotype: This may stem from a read error, because a much larger clone lies one nucleotide away. This sequence joins TRBV30 and TRBJ2-2; 8 positions match TRBD2. The CDR3 runs to 15 residues. Germline values: CDR1 GTSNPN, CDR2 SVGIG (reference sequence). DNA for the CDR3: TGTGCCTGGAGTGTACAAGCGGGAGCTTCCGGGGAGCTGATTTTT. It is translated as CAWSVQAGASGELIF.

About this clonotype itself: The CDR3 does not end in the conserved phenylalanine or tryptophan, so this is likely a read error. The chain recombines TRBV6-2 or TRBV6-3 with TRBJ2-7; 7 bases align to TRBD2. With 9 bases clipped from V and 4 bases from J, the junction kept 9 bases outside the gene matches. The CDR3 length is 13 residues. Germline-derived CDR1 and CDR2 are MNHEY and SVGEGT. As DNA, the CDR3 is TGTGCCAGTAACGGCGGGAGTTCATACGAGCAGTACATC. Its translation is CASNGGSSYEQYI.

This chain links TRBV28 with TRBJ2-3; TRBD1 agrees at 8 bases. Germline V gene lookup returns CDR1 MDHEN and CDR2 SYDVKM. CDR3 length equals 18 residues. The trim removed 3 bases at V and 6 bases at J, leaving 17 bases unmatched. CDR3: CASSFMWQGAGSIDTQYF. In DNA form, the CDR3 reads TGTGCCAGCAGTTTTATGTGGCAGGGGGCAGGGAGCATTGATACGCAGTATTTT. Supplemented by reference TRBV28 and TRBJ2-3, the full variable domain reads DVKVTQSSRYLVKRTGEKVFLECVQDMDHENMFWYRQDPGLGLRLIYFSYDVKMKEKGDIPEGYSVSREKKERFSLILESASTNQTSMYLCASSFMWQGAGSIDTQYFGPGTRLTVL.